This T cell receptor (beta chain) emerged from a study of T cells after yellow fever vaccination. TCRdb re-called the 5' RACE reads through MiXCR, storing one row per CDR3 protein. The sample includes more than 65,000 distinct CDR3 sequences, roughly 7% of them seen just once. This clonotype was observed a handful of times. The CDR3 totals 15 residues. Germline lookup yields CDR1 LGHNA and CDR2 YSLEER. The ends lost 0 bases at V and 5 bases at J; junction bases unmatched: 4. The V gene is TRBV4-3, the J gene TRBJ1-5, with 7 positions matching TRBD1. The sample was CD8+ T cells sorted from PBMCs, taken 10 to 11 days after the first yellow fever vaccination. This sequence was found in a man aged 18 to 30 who received the YFV17D yellow fever vaccine. CDR3 nucleotides: TGCGCCAGCAGCCAAGATTATAGGGGGCATCAGCCCCAGCATTTT. This gives the protein CASSQDYRGHQPQHF.